The 23 T cell receptor beta chains below all came from one sample that was sequenced in a study of T-cell memory formation after mild COVID-19. TCRdb called the 5' RACE reads again in MiXCR, with one record for every CDR3 protein. The table includes approximately 150,000 distinct CDR3 sequences, around 13% detected once. The sequencing sample was made of PBMCs or a T cell subset sorted from them (not recorded which). All receptors derive from a man aged 18-30 years who had mild COVID-19 (a few samples of this study predate the infection). Cell type and time point are not known.

CDR3 sequence (DNA): TGTGCCAGTAGTCCCCGGGGGGCGGGAAACATTCAGTACTTC. Encoded protein: CASSPRGAGNIQYF. V is TRBV19 and J is TRBJ2-4; a weak D match, TRBD2 (7 bases). V was trimmed by 5 bases and J by 6 bases, leaving 14 bases between them. The CDR3 runs to 14 residues. CDR1 and CDR2 (germline): LNHDA, SQIVND (reference sequence).

This clonotype was counted a few times. The chain uses TRBV9 and TRBJ2-3, with D uncertain. Germline values: CDR1 SGDLS, CDR2 YYNGEE. V lost 4 bases and J 6 bases, leaving 18 bases between the germline ends. CDR3 length: 15 residues. The CDR3 bases are TGTGCCAGCAGCCCCTGGTTGGGCGTCATGGATACGCAGTATTTT. This codes for CASSPWLGVMDTQYF. Using reference TRBV9 and TRBJ2-3 for the parts outside the CDR3, the full variable domain is DSGVTQTPKHLITATGQRVTLRCSPRSGDLSVYWYQQSLDQGLQFLIQYYNGEERAKGNILERFSAQQFPDLHSELNLSSLELGDSALYFCASSPWLGVMDTQYFGPGTRLTVL.

This clonotype was seen only a few times. The chain carries TRBV9 and TRBJ2-3; 9 bases map to TRBD2. The ends lost 0 bases at V and 0 bases at J; junction bases unmatched: 2. The germline CDR1 and CDR2 sequences are SGDLS and YYNGEE. This CDR3 comprises 16 residues. For the CDR3, the DNA is TGTGCCAGCAGCGTAGAACTAGCGGGTAGCACAGATACGCAGTATTTT. Residues: CASSVELAGSTDTQYF.

This clonotype was picked up many times. The chain carries TRBV5-1 and TRBJ2-2; D is perhaps TRBD1 (6 bases). The CDR3 covers 15 residues. Between the trimmed V and J ends, which lost 3 bases and 4 bases, there was a span of 13 bases. Germline-derived CDR1 and CDR2 are SGHRS and YFSETQ. DNA of the CDR3: TGCGCCAGCAGCTACGGACAGAGGAGCACCGGGGAGCTGTTTTTT. Protein product: CASSYGQRSTGELFF.

Many counts were recorded for this clonotype. V is TRBV7-6 and J is TRBJ2-5, with D possibly TRBD1 on 5 matching bases. The germline V and J ends were trimmed by 1 base and 0 bases, with 6 bases remaining between them. Looked up from germline, CDR1 is SGHVS and CDR2 is FNYEAQ. CDR3 size: 14 residues. CDR3 protein: CASSLGTNQETQYF. The CDR3 nucleotides are TGTGCCAGCAGCTTAGGGACAAACCAAGAGACCCAGTACTTC.

Only a few counts were recorded for this clonotype. The chain carries TRBV5-1 and TRBJ2-3; 7 bases fit TRBD2. Trimming at V came to 5 bases and at J to 0 bases, leaving 6 bases not matched to a gene. The germline CDR1 and CDR2 sequences are SGHRS and YFSETQ. The CDR3 is 15 amino acids. The DNA for the CDR3 is TGCGCCAGCAGACCCAGCGGGGCTAGCACAGATACGCAGTATTTT. This codes for CASRPSGASTDTQYF.

This clonotype was found a few times. The chain has TRBV7-2 and TRBJ2-5; D may correspond to TRBD1 or TRBD2 (5 bases each). V was trimmed by 2 bases and J by 5 bases, leaving 9 bases between them. The CDR3 sequence is 13 residues long. Per the germline V gene, CDR1 is SGHTA and CDR2 is FQGNSA. This CDR3 is CASSLWGLETQYF. The CDR3 DNA is TGTGCCAGCAGCTTATGGGGGTTGGAGACCCAGTACTTC.

The V call is TRBV7-6, the J call TRBJ2-1, with 12 bases that match TRBD2. This CDR3 region has 16 residues. Germline values: CDR1 SGHVS, CDR2 FNYEAQ. After removal of 5 bases from V and 5 bases from J, the junction contained 7 bases not matched to a gene. The CDR3 reads CASSRGTSGSHNEQFF. CDR3 sequence (DNA): TGTGCCAGCAGCCGAGGGACTAGCGGGTCCCACAATGAGCAGTTCTTC.

The sample holds a few counts of this clonotype. This chain connects TRBV20-1 to TRBJ1-5; D may be TRBD1 (5 bases). The CDR3 is 16 amino acids. The V end was cut by 2 bases, the J end by 0 bases, with 14 bases between. From germline, CDR1 is DFQATT and CDR2 SNEGSKA (reference sequence). CDR3 in DNA: TGCAGTGCTAGAACCCGGGACGGGATTAGCAATCAGCCCCAGCATTTT. This sequence encodes CSARTRDGISNQPQHF.

There are a few counts of this clonotype. The J gene is TRBJ2-6, the V gene TRBV7-3, with TRBD1 as a possible D gene (5 bases). CDR3 size: 19 residues. Germline CDR1 and CDR2: SGHTA and FQGTGA. The germline V and J ends were trimmed by 5 bases and 0 bases, with 20 bases remaining between them. CDR3 nucleotides: TGTGCCAGCAGCCCGAGACACAGGAACAGAGTCTCTGGGGCCAACGTCCTGACTTTC. Translation gives CASSPRHRNRVSGANVLTF.

In this sample, this clonotype turned up a few times. V gene TRBV6-2 or TRBV6-3 combines with J gene TRBJ2-3, with a tentative D call TRBD2 (6 bases). Germline CDR1 MNHEY, CDR2 SVGEGT. Trimming left V 5 bases short and J 2 bases short, with 11 bases between. The CDR3 spans 14 residues. The CDR3 nucleotides read TGTGCCAGCAGTCGACTAGAGACCACAGATACGCAGTATTTT. Its translation is CASSRLETTDTQYF.

This clonotype occurred many times. This chain joins TRBV5-1 and TRBJ2-6, with D hard to call. This CDR3 is built from 12 residues. Looked up from germline, CDR1 is SGHRS and CDR2 is YFSETQ. With 7 bases removed from V and 4 bases from J, the gap between germline ends came to 6 bases. CDR3 sequence: CASRFGANVLTF. The DNA of the CDR3 is TGCGCCAGCCGTTTCGGGGCCAACGTCCTGACTTTC.

This clonotype appeared many times. The chain combines TRBV5-1 with TRBJ2-5; TRBD1 matches at 11 bases. This CDR3 spans 15 amino acids. Losses at the gene ends were 4 bases for V and 4 bases for J; bases not matched to a gene: 6. CDR1 and CDR2 (germline): SGHRS, YFSETQ. In nucleotides, the CDR3 is TGCGCCAGCAGCGGCGGACAGGGGGCATTAGAGACCCAGTACTTC. This encodes CASSGGQGALETQYF.

This clonotype was observed a few times. The chain employs TRBV28 and TRBJ2-1; no reliable D call. CDR1 and CDR2 (germline): MDHEN, SYDVKM. V was clipped by 2 bases and J by 5 bases, with 4 bases between them. The CDR3 contains 12 residues. The CDR3 protein is CASSLMDNEQFF. CDR3 sequence (DNA): TGTGCCAGCAGTTTAATGGACAATGAGCAGTTCTTC.

This sequence joins TRBV2 and TRBJ2-1, with 10 bases that match TRBD1. This CDR3 is built from 14 residues. Germline-derived CDR1 and CDR2 are SNHLY and FYNNEI. V was clipped by 8 bases and J by 9 bases; unmatched bases: 10. In DNA, the CDR3 is TGTGCCAGCTGCCGGGACAGGGGAGCGGGTGAGCAGTTCTTC. Protein: CASCRDRGAGEQFF.

This sequence joins TRBV27 and TRBJ2-7; D tentatively fits TRBD1 or TRBD2 (6 bases each). The CDR3 is 15 residues long. Germline V gives CDR1 MNHEY, CDR2 SMNVEV (reference sequence). V was trimmed by 6 bases and J by 2 bases, leaving 17 bases between them. This chain's CDR3 is CASSRQEGLAYEQYF. CDR3 sequence (DNA): TGTGCCAGCAGCCGACAGGAGGGCTTGGCCTACGAGCAGTACTTC.

The chain recombines TRBV7-9 with TRBJ2-4, with D maybe TRBD2 (5 bases). The ends were cut back, 4 bases at V and 9 bases at J, with 10 bases in the middle. This CDR3 contains 12 residues. Germline CDR1 SEHNR, CDR2 FQNEAQ (reference sequence). CDR3 DNA: TGTGCCAGCAGCTCCGGACTGGGCATTCAGTACTTC. This codes for CASSSGLGIQYF.

This clonotype was counted a few times. This rearrangement joins TRBV6-5 to TRBJ1-2; D remains ambiguous. From germline, CDR1 is MNHEY and CDR2 SVGAGI. The CDR3 sequence is 11 residues long. Trimming took off 8 bases at V and 1 base at J, with 5 bases between the two ends. The CDR3 DNA sequence: TGTGCCAGCCGGAATAACTATGGCTACACCTTC. Its protein product is CASRNNYGYTF.

There are a few counts of this clonotype. The chain couples TRBV7-3 to TRBJ2-5, with a tentative D call TRBD2 (7 bases). Between the trimmed V and J ends, which lost 3 bases and 5 bases, there was a span of 19 bases. Germline V gives CDR1 SGHTA, CDR2 FQGTGA. The CDR3 sequence is 16 residues long. The CDR3 coding sequence is TGTGCCAGCAGCTTGGGCGGGGGCGTCGTCGGGGAGACCCAGTACTTC. It translates to CASSLGGGVVGETQYF.

The rearrangement joins TRBV20-1 to TRBJ1-5; D remains unclear. Per the germline V gene, CDR1 is DFQATT and CDR2 is SNEGSKA (reference sequence). Trimming pared 5 bases from V and 3 bases from J, leaving 11 bases between. The CDR3 sequence is 13 residues long. The CDR3 DNA sequence: TGCAGTGCTCCCCCGGGGAACAATCAGCCCCAGCATTTT. This gives the protein CSAPPGNNQPQHF.

This clonotype was seen at least ten times. J is TRBJ2-1 and V is TRBV6-5, with D possibly being TRBD2 (6 bases). The CDR3 runs 16 residues. The V gene lost 6 bases and the J gene lost 5 bases, with 20 bases spanning the gap. Germline loops: CDR1 MNHEY, CDR2 SVGAGI. DNA of the CDR3: TGTGCCAGCAGCCCCGGGAGCGCCCAGGGTAACAATGAGCAGTTCTTC. Protein sequence: CASSPGSAQGNNEQFF.

This clonotype was found a few times. V gene TRBV27 combines with J gene TRBJ2-1, with D possibly TRBD1 on 6 matching bases. With 5 bases removed from V and 6 bases from J, the gap between germline ends came to 14 bases. Per the germline V gene, CDR1 is MNHEY and CDR2 is SMNVEV (reference sequence). The CDR3 extends over 14 amino acids. The CDR3 coding sequence is TGTGCCAGCAGTCCCAGGGTCAGGGGCAATGAGCAGTTCTTC. As protein: CASSPRVRGNEQFF.

The chain carries TRBV15 and TRBJ1-1, with 7 bases identical to TRBD1. With V trimmed by 1 base and J by 4 bases, 12 bases remained unmatched. CDR3 length: 17 residues. Germline V gives CDR1 LNHNV, CDR2 YYDKDF (reference sequence). CDR3: CATSRGSRAGGGTEAFF. Here the CDR3 DNA reads TGTGCCACCAGCAGAGGGTCCAGGGCAGGGGGAGGCACTGAAGCTTTCTTT.